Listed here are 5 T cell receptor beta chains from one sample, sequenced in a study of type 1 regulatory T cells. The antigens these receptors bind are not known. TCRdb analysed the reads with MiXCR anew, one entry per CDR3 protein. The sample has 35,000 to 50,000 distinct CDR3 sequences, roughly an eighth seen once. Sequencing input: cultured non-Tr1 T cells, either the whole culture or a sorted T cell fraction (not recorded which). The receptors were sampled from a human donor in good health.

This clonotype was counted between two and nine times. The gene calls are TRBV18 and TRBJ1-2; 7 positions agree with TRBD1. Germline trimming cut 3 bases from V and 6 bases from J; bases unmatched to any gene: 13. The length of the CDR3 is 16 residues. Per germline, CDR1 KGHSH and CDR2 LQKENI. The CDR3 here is CASSPRQGQLEHGYTF. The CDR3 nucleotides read TGTGCCAGCTCACCTAGACAGGGTCAGTTGGAACATGGCTACACCTTC. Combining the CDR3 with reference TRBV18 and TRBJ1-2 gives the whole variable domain NAGVMQNPRHLVRRRGQEARLRCSPMKGHSHVYWYRQLPEEGLKFMVYLQKENIIDESGMPKERFSAEFPKEGPSILRIQQVVRGDSAAYFCASSPRQGQLEHGYTFGSGTRLTVV.

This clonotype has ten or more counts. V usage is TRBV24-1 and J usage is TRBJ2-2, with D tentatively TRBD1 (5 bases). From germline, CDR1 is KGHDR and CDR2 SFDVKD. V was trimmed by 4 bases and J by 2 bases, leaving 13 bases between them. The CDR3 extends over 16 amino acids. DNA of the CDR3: TGTGCCACCAGTGACTACGGACACCTTAACACCGGGGAGCTGTTTTTT. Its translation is CATSDYGHLNTGELFF.

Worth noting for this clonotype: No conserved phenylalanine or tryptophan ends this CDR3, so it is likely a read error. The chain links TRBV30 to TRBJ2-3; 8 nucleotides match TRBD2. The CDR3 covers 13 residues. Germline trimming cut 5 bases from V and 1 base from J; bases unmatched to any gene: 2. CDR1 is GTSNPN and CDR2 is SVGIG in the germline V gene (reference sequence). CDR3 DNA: TGTGCCTGGTACGGGGGGGGCACAGATACGCAGTATCTT. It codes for CAWYGGGTDTQYL.

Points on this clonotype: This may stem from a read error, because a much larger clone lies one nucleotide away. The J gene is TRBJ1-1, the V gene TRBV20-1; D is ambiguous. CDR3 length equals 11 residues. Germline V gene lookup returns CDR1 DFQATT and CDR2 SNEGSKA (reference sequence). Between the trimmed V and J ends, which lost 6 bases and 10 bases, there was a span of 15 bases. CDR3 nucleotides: TGCAGTGCGGACCGCAAGGATTCAGCTTTCTTT. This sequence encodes CSADRKDSAFF.

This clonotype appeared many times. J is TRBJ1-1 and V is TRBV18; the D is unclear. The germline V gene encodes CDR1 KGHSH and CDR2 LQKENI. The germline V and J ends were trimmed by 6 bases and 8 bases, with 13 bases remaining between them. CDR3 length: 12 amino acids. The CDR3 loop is CASSSLGDEAFF. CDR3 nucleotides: TGTGCCAGCTCCTCCTTGGGAGACGAAGCTTTCTTT.